This T cell receptor beta chain was observed in a study of blood T cell repertoires in COVID-19. Study-wide background: There were acute and convalescent COVID-19 samples, and they came from the United States, Italy and Spain. T cells, B-cell-depleted T cells, or PBMCs supplied cDNA or gDNA.

The CDR3 length is 15 residues. J was trimmed by 4 bases and V by 5 bases; bases with no gene match: 6. Germline CDR1 reads MNHEY; CDR2 reads SMNVEV (reference sequence). Original handling: Amplified reference gene primers provided the basis for estimating nucleated cell counts. TCRdb's copy holds only in-frame clones and misses some; the assay was immunoSEQ multiplex PCR. V and J calls and clone size are as listed in that table; D and trimming were resolved from the DNA. The sample carries 150,000 to 200,000 clones, about 86% recorded once. This clone was seen only once. V is TRBV27 and J is TRBJ1-4, with 8 bases fitting TRBD1. The material sequenced was peripheral blood. The TCR comes from a man between 45 and 60 years old with active or convalescent COVID-19. CDR3 sequence reads: CASSANRGFNEKLFF. CDR3 coding DNA: TGTGCCAGCAGTGCCAACAGGGGGTTTAATGAAAAACTGTTTTTT. The full variable domain, in which reference TRBV27 and TRBJ1-4 provide the parts outside the CDR3, is EAQVTQNPRYLITVTGKKLTVTCSQNMNHEYMSWYRQDPGLGLRQIYYSMNVEVTDKGDVPEGYKVSRKEKRNFPLILESPSPNQTSLYFCASSANRGFNEKLFFGSGTQLSVL.